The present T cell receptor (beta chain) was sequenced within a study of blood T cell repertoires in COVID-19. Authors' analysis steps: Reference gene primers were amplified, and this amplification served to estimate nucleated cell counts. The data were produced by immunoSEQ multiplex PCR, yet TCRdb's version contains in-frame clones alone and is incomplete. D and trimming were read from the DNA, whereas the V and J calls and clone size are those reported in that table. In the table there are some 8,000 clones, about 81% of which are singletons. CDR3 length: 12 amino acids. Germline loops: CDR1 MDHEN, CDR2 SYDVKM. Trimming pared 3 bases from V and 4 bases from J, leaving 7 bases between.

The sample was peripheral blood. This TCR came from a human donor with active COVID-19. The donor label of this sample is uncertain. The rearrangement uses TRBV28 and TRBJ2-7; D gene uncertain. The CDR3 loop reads CASSLQTYEQYF. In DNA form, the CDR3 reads TGTGCCAGCAGTTTGCAGACTTACGAGCAGTACTTC. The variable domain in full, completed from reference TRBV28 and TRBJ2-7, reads DVKVTQSSRYLVKRTGEKVFLECVQDMDHENMFWYRQDPGLGLRLIYFSYDVKMKEKGDIPEGYSVSREKKERFSLILESASTNQTSMYLCASSLQTYEQYFGPGTRLTVT.